This TCR beta chain was identified in a study of blood T cell repertoires in COVID-19. In the original workflow: Estimation of nucleated cell counts was performed using reference gene primer amplification. Generated by immunoSEQ multiplex PCR, the TCRdb table keeps only in-frame clones and is missing some. V and J calls and clone size are as listed in that table; D and trimming were resolved from the DNA. The profile covers roughly 100,000 clones, with about 83% appearing a single time and 9.9% taken by the ten largest. In germline, CDR1 is SGHTA, CDR2 FQGNSA. Germline trimming cut 5 bases from V and 2 bases from J; bases unmatched to any gene: 6. This CDR3 has 15 residues.

This sequence originates from a man aged 40-49 years with active or convalescent COVID-19. Sequences were obtained from peripheral blood. The chain combines TRBV7-2 with TRBJ2-5; 9 bases fit TRBD1. The CDR3 DNA follows: TGTGCCAGCAGCAGGGGACAGGGAGTACAAGAGACCCAGTACTTC. This encodes CASSRGQGVQETQYF.